This entry describes one TCR beta chain. Relapses following autologous stem cell transplantation were seen in all patients, with brentuximab vedotin exposure varying. The sample originates from a study of PD-1 blockade in classical Hodgkin lymphoma. The CDR3 length is 14 residues. Looked up from germline, CDR1 is SGHRS and CDR2 is YFSETQ. With 6 bases removed from V and 1 base from J, the gap between germline ends came to 11 bases. Only in-frame clones appear in the TCRdb table, and some are missing; sequencing was by immunoSEQ multiplex PCR. The sample contains approximately 41,000 clones, about 77% of which appear only once.

This TCR was sampled from a human donor with classical Hodgkin lymphoma. This specimen was peripheral blood mononuclear cells (PBMCs), taken at baseline. This rearrangement joins TRBV5-1 to TRBJ2-4, with TRBD2 as a possible D gene (6 bases). The CDR3: CASKSGLAKNIQYF. The DNA of the CDR3 is TGCGCCAGCAAAAGCGGGCTCGCCAAAAACATTCAGTACTTC.